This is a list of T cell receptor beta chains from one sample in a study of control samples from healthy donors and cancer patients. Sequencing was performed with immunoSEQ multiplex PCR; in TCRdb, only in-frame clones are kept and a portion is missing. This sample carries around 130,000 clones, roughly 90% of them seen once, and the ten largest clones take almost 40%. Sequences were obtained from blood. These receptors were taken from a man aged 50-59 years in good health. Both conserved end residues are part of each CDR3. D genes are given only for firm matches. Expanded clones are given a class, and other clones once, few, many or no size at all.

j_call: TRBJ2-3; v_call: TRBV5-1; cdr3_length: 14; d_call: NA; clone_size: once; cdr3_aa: CASSSGFSTDTQYF; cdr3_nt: TGCGCCAGCAGCTCGGGATTTAGCACAGATACGCAGTATTTT
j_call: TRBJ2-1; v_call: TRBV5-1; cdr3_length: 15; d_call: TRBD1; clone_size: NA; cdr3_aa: CASSLSQGEVHEQFF; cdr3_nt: TGCGCCAGCAGCTTGTCACAGGGGGAAGTCCATGAGCAGTTCTTC
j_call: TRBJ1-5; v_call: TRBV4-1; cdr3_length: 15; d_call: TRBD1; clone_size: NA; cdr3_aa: CASSQVTGDGQPQHF; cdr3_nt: TGCGCCAGCAGCCAAGTCACAGGGGATGGCCAGCCCCAGCATTTT
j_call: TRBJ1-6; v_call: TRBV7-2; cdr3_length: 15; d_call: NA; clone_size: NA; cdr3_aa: CASSRQGTSNSPLHF; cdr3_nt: TGTGCCAGCAGCCGCCAAGGGACGTCCAATTCACCCCTCCACTTT
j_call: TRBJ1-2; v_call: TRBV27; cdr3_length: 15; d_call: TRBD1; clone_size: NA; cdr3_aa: CASSLDPGGAYGYTF; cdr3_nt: TGTGCCAGCAGTTTAGACCCAGGGGGCGCGTATGGCTACACCTTC
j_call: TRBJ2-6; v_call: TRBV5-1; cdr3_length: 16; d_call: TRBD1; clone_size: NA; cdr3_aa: CASSLSGGAGANVLTF; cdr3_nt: TGCGCCAGCAGCTTGTCAGGGGGCGCGGGGGCCAACGTCCTGACTTTC
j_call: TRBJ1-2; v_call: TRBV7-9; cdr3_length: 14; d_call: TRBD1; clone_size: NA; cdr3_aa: CASSSLDRGHGYTF; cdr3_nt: TGTGCCAGCAGCTCTCTGGACAGGGGGCATGGCTACACCTTC
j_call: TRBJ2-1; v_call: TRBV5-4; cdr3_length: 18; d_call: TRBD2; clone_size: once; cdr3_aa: CASSSLGLAAGSYNEQFF; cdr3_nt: TGTGCCAGCAGCTCCCTGGGACTAGCGGCCGGCTCCTACAATGAGCAGTTCTTC
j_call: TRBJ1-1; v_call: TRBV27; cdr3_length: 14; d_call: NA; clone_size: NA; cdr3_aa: CASPPPLGFTEAFF; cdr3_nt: TGTGCCAGCCCCCCCCCTCTCGGGTTCACTGAAGCTTTCTTT
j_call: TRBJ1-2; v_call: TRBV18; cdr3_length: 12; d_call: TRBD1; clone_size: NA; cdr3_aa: CASSWDRDGYTF; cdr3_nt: TGTGCCAGCTCTTGGGACAGGGATGGCTACACCTTC
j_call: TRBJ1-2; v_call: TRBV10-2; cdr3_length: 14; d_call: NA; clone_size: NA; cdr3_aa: CASTADSSNGGYTF; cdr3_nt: TGCGCCAGCACCGCGGACTCCTCTAATGGAGGCTACACCTTC
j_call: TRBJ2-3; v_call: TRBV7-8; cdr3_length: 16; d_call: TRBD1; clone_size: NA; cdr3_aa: CASSFRQGSSTDTQYF; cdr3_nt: TGTGCCAGCAGCTTCAGACAGGGATCTAGCACAGATACGCAGTATTTT
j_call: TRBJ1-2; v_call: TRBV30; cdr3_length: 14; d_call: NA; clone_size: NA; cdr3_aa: CAWSGGIENYGYTF; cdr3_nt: TGTGCCTGGAGTGGCGGAATAGAAAACTATGGCTACACCTTC
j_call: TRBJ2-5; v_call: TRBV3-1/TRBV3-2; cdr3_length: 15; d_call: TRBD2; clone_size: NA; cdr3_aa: CASSQSAGDQETQYF; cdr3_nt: TGTGCCAGCAGCCAATCAGCGGGGGACCAAGAGACCCAGTACTTC
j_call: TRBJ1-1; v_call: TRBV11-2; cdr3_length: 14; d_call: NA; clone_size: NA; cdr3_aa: CASSLDGVGTEAFF; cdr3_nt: TGTGCCAGCAGCTTAGACGGGGTCGGAACTGAAGCTTTCTTT
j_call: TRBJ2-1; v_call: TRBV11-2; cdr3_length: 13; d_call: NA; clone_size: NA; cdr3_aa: CASSLVVNHEQFF; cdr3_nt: TGTGCCAGCAGCTTAGTCGTCAACCATGAGCAGTTCTTC
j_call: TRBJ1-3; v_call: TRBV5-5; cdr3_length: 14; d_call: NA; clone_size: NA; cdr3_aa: CASSPDVAGNTIYF; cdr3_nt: TGTGCCAGCAGCCCCGACGTGGCGGGAAACACCATATATTTT
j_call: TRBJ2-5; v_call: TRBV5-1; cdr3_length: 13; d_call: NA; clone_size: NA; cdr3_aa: CASSLNLGETQYF; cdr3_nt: TGCGCCAGCAGCTTGAACCTGGGGGAGACCCAGTACTTC
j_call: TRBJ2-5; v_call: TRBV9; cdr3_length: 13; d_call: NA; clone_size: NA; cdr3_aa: CASSVGIVGTQYF; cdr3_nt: TGTGCCAGCAGCGTAGGGATTGTAGGGACCCAGTACTTC
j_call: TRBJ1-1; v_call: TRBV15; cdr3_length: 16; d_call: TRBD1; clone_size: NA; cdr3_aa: CATSSTTGGPNTEAFF; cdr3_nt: TGTGCCACCAGCAGTACTACAGGGGGCCCGAACACTGAAGCTTTCTTT
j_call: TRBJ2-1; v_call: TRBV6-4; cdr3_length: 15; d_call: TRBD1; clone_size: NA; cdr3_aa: CATGEIGQGYNEQFF; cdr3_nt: TGTGCCACGGGGGAGATAGGACAGGGCTACAATGAGCAGTTCTTC
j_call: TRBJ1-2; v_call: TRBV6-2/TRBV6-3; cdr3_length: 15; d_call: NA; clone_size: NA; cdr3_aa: CASSYRGGSNYGYTF; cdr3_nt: TGTGCCAGCAGTTACCGCGGGGGCAGTAACTATGGCTACACCTTC
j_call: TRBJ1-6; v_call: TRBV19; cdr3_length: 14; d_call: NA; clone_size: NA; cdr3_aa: CASSIKQYNSPLHF; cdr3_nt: TGTGCCAGTAGTATAAAACAGTATAATTCACCCCTCCACTTT
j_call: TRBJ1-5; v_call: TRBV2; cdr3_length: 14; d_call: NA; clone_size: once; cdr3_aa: CASSEVGGGQPQHF; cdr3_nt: TGTGCCAGCAGTGAAGTCGGGGGGGGACAGCCCCAGCATTTT
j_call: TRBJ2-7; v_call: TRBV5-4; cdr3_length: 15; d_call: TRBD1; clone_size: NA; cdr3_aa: CASSTFRDSSYEQYF; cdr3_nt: TGTGCCAGCAGCACTTTCCGGGACAGTTCCTACGAGCAGTACTTC
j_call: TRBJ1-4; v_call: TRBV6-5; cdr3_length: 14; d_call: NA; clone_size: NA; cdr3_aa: CASTYSRTNEKLFF; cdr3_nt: TGTGCCAGCACCTACAGCCGGACTAATGAAAAACTGTTTTTT
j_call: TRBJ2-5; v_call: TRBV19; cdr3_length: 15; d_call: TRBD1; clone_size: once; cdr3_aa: CASSIGDRGRETQYF; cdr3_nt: TGTGCCAGTAGTATAGGAGACAGGGGGCGAGAGACCCAGTACTTC
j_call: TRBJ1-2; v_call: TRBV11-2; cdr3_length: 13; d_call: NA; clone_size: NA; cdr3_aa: CASSLDREYGYTF; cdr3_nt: TGTGCCAGCAGCTTAGATCGGGAGTATGGCTACACCTTC
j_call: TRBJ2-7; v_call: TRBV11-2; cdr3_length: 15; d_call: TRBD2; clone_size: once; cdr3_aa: CASSALTGGLYEQYF; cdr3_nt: TGTGCCAGCAGCGCCCTCACCGGGGGGTTATACGAGCAGTACTTC
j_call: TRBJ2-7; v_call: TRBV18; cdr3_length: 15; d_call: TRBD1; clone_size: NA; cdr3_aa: CASSPSQTGSYEQYF; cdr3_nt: TGTGCCAGCTCACCCTCCCAGACAGGGAGCTACGAGCAGTACTTC
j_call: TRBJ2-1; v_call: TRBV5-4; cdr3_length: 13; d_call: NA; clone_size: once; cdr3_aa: CASSLGDYNEQFF; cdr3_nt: TGTGCCAGCAGCCTCGGAGATTACAATGAGCAGTTCTTC
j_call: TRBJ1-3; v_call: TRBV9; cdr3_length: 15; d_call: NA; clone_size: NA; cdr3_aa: CASSVAVASGNTIYF; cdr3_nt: TGTGCCAGCAGCGTAGCAGTGGCCTCTGGAAACACCATATATTTT
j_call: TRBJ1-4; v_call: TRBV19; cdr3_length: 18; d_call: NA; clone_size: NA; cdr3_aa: CASSIRPGGNTANEKLFF; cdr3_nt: TGTGCCAGTAGTATAAGGCCGGGGGGTAATACCGCTAATGAAAAACTGTTTTTT
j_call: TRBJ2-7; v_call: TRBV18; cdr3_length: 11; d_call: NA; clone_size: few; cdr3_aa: CASSTQYEQYF; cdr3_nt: TGTGCCAGCTCAACTCAGTACGAGCAGTACTTC
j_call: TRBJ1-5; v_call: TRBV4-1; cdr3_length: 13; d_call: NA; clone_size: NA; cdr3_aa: CASSQDGSQPQHF; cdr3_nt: TGCGCCAGCAGCCAAGATGGCAGTCAGCCCCAGCATTTT
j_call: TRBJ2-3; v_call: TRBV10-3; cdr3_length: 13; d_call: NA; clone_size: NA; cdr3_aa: CAIKPRDTDTQYF; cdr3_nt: TGTGCCATCAAACCCCGCGATACAGATACGCAGTATTTT
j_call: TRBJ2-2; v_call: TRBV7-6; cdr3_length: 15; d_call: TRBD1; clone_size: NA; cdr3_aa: CASSFRQGRDGELFF; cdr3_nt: TGTGCCAGCAGCTTTAGACAGGGGCGGGACGGGGAGCTGTTTTTT
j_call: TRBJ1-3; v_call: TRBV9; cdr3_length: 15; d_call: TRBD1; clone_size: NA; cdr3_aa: CASSLDRGRVNTIYF; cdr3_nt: TGTGCCAGCAGCCTCGACAGGGGGCGCGTAAACACCATATATTTT
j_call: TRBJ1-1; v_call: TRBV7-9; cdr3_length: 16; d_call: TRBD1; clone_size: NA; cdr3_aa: CASSWGYDRGGTEAFF; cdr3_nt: TGTGCCAGCAGCTGGGGTTATGACAGGGGGGGCACTGAAGCTTTCTTT
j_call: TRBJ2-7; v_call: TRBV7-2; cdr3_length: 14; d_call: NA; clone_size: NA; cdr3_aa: CASSLAGTTYEQYF; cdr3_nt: TGTGCCAGCAGCTTAGCGGGGACGACCTACGAGCAGTACTTC
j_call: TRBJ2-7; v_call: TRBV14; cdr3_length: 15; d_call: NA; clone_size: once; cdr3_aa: CASSQPQGSLNEQYF; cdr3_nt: TGTGCCAGCAGCCAGCCTCAGGGAAGCCTGAACGAGCAGTACTTC
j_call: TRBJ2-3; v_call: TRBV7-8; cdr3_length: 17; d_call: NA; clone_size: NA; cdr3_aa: CASSLRVGRESTDTQYF; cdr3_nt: TGTGCCAGCAGCCTGAGGGTGGGCAGGGAGAGCACAGATACGCAGTATTTT
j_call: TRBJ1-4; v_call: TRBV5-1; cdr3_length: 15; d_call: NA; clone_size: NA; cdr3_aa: CASSREVGEVEKLFF; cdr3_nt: TGCGCCAGCAGCCGTGAGGTGGGGGAAGTTGAAAAACTGTTTTTT
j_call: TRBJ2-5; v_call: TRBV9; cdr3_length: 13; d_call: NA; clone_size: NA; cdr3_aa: CASSVDGKETQYF; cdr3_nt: TGTGCCAGCAGCGTAGACGGGAAAGAGACCCAGTACTTC
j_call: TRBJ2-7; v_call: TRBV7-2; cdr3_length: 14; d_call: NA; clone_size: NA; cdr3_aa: CASSLAAGSYEQYF; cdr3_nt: TGTGCCAGCAGCTTAGCAGCAGGGTCCTACGAGCAGTACTTC
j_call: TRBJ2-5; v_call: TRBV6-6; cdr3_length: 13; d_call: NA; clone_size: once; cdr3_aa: CATHRGVTETQYF; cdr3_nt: TGTGCCACCCACCGCGGGGTAACGGAGACCCAGTACTTC
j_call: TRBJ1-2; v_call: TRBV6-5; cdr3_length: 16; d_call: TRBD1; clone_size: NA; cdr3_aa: CASSYSLSGGWNGYTF; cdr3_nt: TGTGCCAGCAGTTACTCGCTTTCAGGGGGCTGGAATGGCTACACCTTC